This record looks at one T cell receptor beta chain sequence and its context. The target antigen is unknown. This record comes from a study of cytomegalovirus exposure and HLA in healthy donors. Points from the study as a whole: In a later analysis, most CMV-associated TCR beta chains appeared HLA-restricted.

V was clipped by 2 bases and J by 0 bases, with 8 bases between them. The CDR3 extends over 14 amino acids. Per germline, CDR1 SGHNT and CDR2 YYREEE (reference sequence). The study ran its PCR with 60 Vbeta and 13 Jbeta primers. This table comes from immunoSEQ multiplex PCR, and its TCRdb copy is limited to in-frame clones, with some not included. This sample's clone table lists 200,000 to 250,000 clones. The clonotype originates from a girl aged 2 to 9 in good health and CMV-seropositive. The V gene is TRBV5-4, the J gene TRBJ1-2; D may be TRBD1 (5 bases). The sequenced sample consisted of PBMCs. DNA for the CDR3: TGTGCCAGCAGCTTTCAAGGGGCTAACTATGGCTACACCTTC. It is translated as CASSFQGANYGYTF.